These 16 T cell receptor beta chains came from one sample sequenced in a study of technical replicates of blood from a few donors. Method: immunoSEQ multiplex PCR; TCRdb's copy keeps in-frame clones and lacks some. The sample yields under 100,000 clones, approximately 96% seen once. What was sequenced was T cells isolated from PBMCs. The source is a human donor in good health.

The chain is built from TRBV19 and TRBJ2-2, with a weak D call TRBD1 (6 bases). Germline assignment: CDR1 LNHDA and CDR2 SQIVND (reference sequence). Trimming stripped 6 bases from V and 1 base from J, with 9 bases between. The CDR3 length is 14 residues. The CDR3 sequence is CASRLQGNTGELFF. CDR3 bases: TGTGCCAGTAGGTTACAGGGGAACACCGGGGAGCTGTTTTTT.

The V gene is TRBV25-1, the J gene TRBJ2-5; 14 bases match TRBD2. V trimming: 6 bases; J trimming: 5 bases; junction bases outside the gene matches: 8. The germline CDR1 and CDR2 sequences are MGHDK and SYGVNS. The CDR3 contains 16 residues. CDR3 amino acids: CASSGGTSGSEETQYF. In nucleotides, the CDR3 is TGTGCCAGCAGCGGAGGGACTAGCGGGAGTGAGGAGACCCAGTACTTC.

The genes are TRBV10-3 and TRBJ2-1; 8 bases are a match to TRBD1. Germline V gene lookup returns CDR1 ENHRY and CDR2 SYGVKD. The CDR3 sequence is 13 residues long. V shed 3 bases, J shed 7 bases, and the junction held 2 bases outside the gene matches. The DNA of the CDR3 is TGTGCCATCAGTGAACAGGGGGTAAATGAGCAGTTCTTC. This codes for CAISEQGVNEQFF.

This chain connects TRBV28 to TRBJ1-5, with 9 nucleotides matching TRBD1. The V segment lost 3 bases and the J segment 6 bases; nucleotides outside the gene matches: 6. Germline CDR1 reads MDHEN; CDR2 reads SYDVKM. This CDR3 comprises 15 residues. The DNA for the CDR3 is TGTGCCAGCAGTTTTGGGGACAGGGCCGGTCAGCCCCAGCATTTT. It codes for CASSFGDRAGQPQHF.

The chain has TRBV4-3 and TRBJ2-7; 8 bases fit TRBD2. Trimming at V came to 3 bases and at J to 2 bases, leaving 3 bases not matched to a gene. Germline-derived CDR1 and CDR2 are LGHNA and YSLEER. This CDR3 region has 14 residues. The CDR3 region has the DNA TGCGCCAGCAGCCACCTACTAGCGGCCTACGAGCAGTACTTC. As protein: CASSHLLAAYEQYF.

The rearrangement uses TRBV4-1 and TRBJ2-7, with 8 bases matching TRBD1. J gave up 6 bases and V 0 bases, and 10 bases lay outside the gene matches. This CDR3 region has 16 residues. Germline values: CDR1 MGHRA, CDR2 YSYEKL. CDR3 in amino acids: CASSQEGGQVLREQYF. As DNA, the CDR3 is TGCGCCAGCAGCCAAGAAGGGGGACAGGTGCTCCGCGAGCAGTACTTC.

The chain joins TRBV15 to TRBJ2-1; perhaps TRBD2 as D (6 bases). The CDR3 sequence is 13 residues long. Trimming removed 2 bases from V and 10 bases from J, with 12 bases in between. Germline V lookup: CDR1 LNHNV, CDR2 YYDKDF (reference sequence). The CDR3 spells CATSRFAGNEQFF. The CDR3, as DNA: TGTGCCACCAGCAGATTCGCGGGAAACGAGCAGTTCTTC.

The chain carries TRBV7-6 and TRBJ2-7, with 9 positions matching TRBD1. Germline V gene lookup returns CDR1 SGHVS and CDR2 FNYEAQ. The V gene end was trimmed by 5 bases and the J gene end by 7 bases; junction bases not matched to a gene: 9. The CDR3 length is 14 residues. The CDR3 coding sequence is TGTGCCAGCAGCCAAGGGACAGGGTCTTTTGAGCAGTACTTC. Its protein product is CASSQGTGSFEQYF.

The rearrangement links TRBV6-1 to TRBJ1-6; D ambiguous. Germline assignment: CDR1 MNHNS and CDR2 SASEGT. This CDR3 comprises 13 residues. Trimming left V 2 bases short and J 8 bases short, with 7 bases between. As DNA, the CDR3 is TGTGCCAGCAGTGAACAGGAAGATTCACCCCTCCACTTT. Residues: CASSEQEDSPLHF.

This clone was counted once. The CDR3 DNA is TGTGCCAGCAAGGAGCGGGAGGGGGTCGAGCAGTACTTC. Protein: CASKEREGVEQYF. V is TRBV6-5 and J is TRBJ2-7; the match to TRBD2 covers 10 bases. This CDR3 spans 13 amino acids. Germline V gives CDR1 MNHEY, CDR2 SVGAGI. V lost 7 bases, J lost 6 bases, and 6 bases stayed unmatched.

The gene calls are TRBV10-3 and TRBJ2-1; weak D call: TRBD2 (6 bases). This CDR3 is built from 14 residues. Germline values: CDR1 ENHRY, CDR2 SYGVKD. Trimming pared 4 bases from V and 7 bases from J, leaving 14 bases between. This chain's CDR3 is CAISAAGGGNEQFF. The CDR3 nucleotides are TGTGCCATCAGTGCCGCGGGCGGAGGGAATGAGCAGTTCTTC.

The V and J genes are TRBV27 and TRBJ2-7; 7 nucleotides align to TRBD2. In germline, CDR1 is MNHEY, CDR2 SMNVEV (reference sequence). The CDR3 has 17 residues. V was pared by 6 bases and J by 5 bases, with 19 bases of the junction left unmatched. CDR3 region: CASSRTSSGAEAHEQYF. The CDR3 DNA follows: TGTGCCAGCAGCCGGACTAGTTCTGGAGCCGAAGCCCACGAGCAGTACTTC.

The chain is built from TRBV9 and TRBJ1-1; weak D call: TRBD1 (6 bases). Germline CDR1 SGDLS, CDR2 YYNGEE. CDR3 length equals 15 residues. V was clipped by 3 bases and J by 4 bases, with 16 bases between them. Here the CDR3 reads CASSETGTRGTEAFF. The CDR3, as DNA: TGTGCCAGCAGCGAGACCGGGACAAGGGGCACTGAAGCTTTCTTT.

V gene TRBV7-3 combines with J gene TRBJ1-4; TRBD1 agrees at 8 bases. Germline CDR1 is SGHTA and CDR2 is FQGTGA. There are 14 residues in the CDR3. With 1 base clipped from V and 8 bases from J, the junction kept 3 bases outside the gene matches. The CDR3 DNA follows: TGTGCCAGCAGCTTAATGGGACAGGCCGAAAAACTGTTTTTT. Its translation: CASSLMGQAEKLFF. Full variable domain (rest looked up from reference TRBV7-3 and TRBJ1-4): GAGVSQTPSNKVTEKGKYVELRCDPISGHTALYWYRQSLGQGPEFLIYFQGTGAADDSGLPNDRFFAVRPEGSVSTLKIQRTERGDSAVYLCASSLMGQAEKLFFGSGTQLSVL.

The chain recombines TRBV6-1 with TRBJ1-2, with no clear D. Germline CDR1 and CDR2: MNHNS and SASEGT. This CDR3 has 11 amino acids. The V gene lost 8 bases and the J gene lost 3 bases, with 7 bases spanning the gap. CDR3 residues: CASWAYYGYTF. CDR3 in DNA: TGTGCCAGCTGGGCATACTATGGCTACACCTTC.

This chain uses TRBV6-5 with TRBJ2-5, with 10 bases lining up with TRBD2. V was clipped by 0 bases and J by 1 base; unmatched bases: 2. CDR3 size: 16 residues. Per germline, CDR1 MNHEY and CDR2 SVGAGI. The CDR3, as DNA: TGTGCCAGCAGTTACTCGGCTAGCGGGGGCCAAGAGACCCAGTACTTC. Amino acids: CASSYSASGGQETQYF.